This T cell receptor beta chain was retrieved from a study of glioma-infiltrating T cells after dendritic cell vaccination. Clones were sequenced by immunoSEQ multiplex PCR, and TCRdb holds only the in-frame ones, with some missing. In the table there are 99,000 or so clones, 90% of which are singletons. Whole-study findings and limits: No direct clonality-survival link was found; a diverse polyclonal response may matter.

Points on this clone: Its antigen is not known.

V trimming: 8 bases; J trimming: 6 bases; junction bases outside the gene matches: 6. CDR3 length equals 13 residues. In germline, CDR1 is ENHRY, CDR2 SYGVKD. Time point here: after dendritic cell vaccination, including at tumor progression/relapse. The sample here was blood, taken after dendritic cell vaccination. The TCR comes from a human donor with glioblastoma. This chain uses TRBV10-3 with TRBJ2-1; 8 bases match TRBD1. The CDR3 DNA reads TGTGCCATCTCGGCGACAGGGGTCAATGAGCAGTTCTTC. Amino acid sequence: CAISATGVNEQFF.